The sample holds one count of the clone carrying this TCR beta chain. The antigen is undetermined. Its ends do not fully match the called genes, so a read error is possible. Other DNA sequences in this sample translate to the same CDR3. The CDR3 covers 13 residues. Germline V gene data show CDR1 as SGHRS and CDR2 as YFSETQ. This sample is part of a study of cytomegalovirus exposure and HLA in healthy donors. Study-wide context: Findings of an earlier analysis included about 120 million unique TCR beta sequences from 180 million or so T cells.

Study-level results: A later analysis by the authors found several of the most significant clusters apparently linked to common viral pathogens. CMV serostatus was the sole immune exposure information available. Being productive about 90% or about 30% of the time was typical of most TCR beta V segments in an earlier analysis.

In the PCR, 60 Vbeta and 13 Jbeta primers were used. Here immunoSEQ multiplex PCR was the method, and the copy in TCRdb shows in-frame clones only, minus some. This repertoire shows over 150,000 clones, roughly 80% found once; its top ten account for more than 7%. The clonotype comes from a male donor in good health and CMV-seropositive. The genes are TRBV5-1 and TRBJ1-2, with unresolved D. Input material: PBMCs. The DNA of the CDR3 is TGCGCCAGCAGCTTGCTCCCAGACTACGGCTACACCTTC. Protein: CASSLLPDYGYTF.